Each of the 28 T cell receptor beta chains below was sequenced from the same sample in a study of blood T cell repertoires in COVID-19. Profiled with immunoSEQ multiplex PCR; TCRdb holds only in-frame clones, not every one. The sample carries 75,000 to 90,000 clones, around 86% recorded once. Material: peripheral blood. Receptors originate from a man at least 80 years old with active or convalescent COVID-19.

The rearrangement uses TRBV11-2 and TRBJ2-7; maybe TRBD2 (6 bases). V was clipped by 0 bases and J by 7 bases, with 10 bases between them. CDR1 and CDR2 (germline): SGHAT, FQNNGV. This CDR3 region has 13 residues. In nucleotides, the CDR3 is TGTGCCAGCAGCTTAGATTGGAGGGCAGAGCAGTACGTC. Translating gives CASSLDWRAEQYV.

A few counts support this clone. The rearrangement links TRBV7-2 to TRBJ2-3; D might be TRBD1 (6 bases). Germline V CDR1 and CDR2: SGHTA, FQGNSA. V lost 1 base and J lost 6, with 14 bases in between. The CDR3 has 15 amino acids. This CDR3 is CASSLVSGVEDTQYF. CDR3 sequence (DNA): TGTGCCAGCAGCTTAGTTTCAGGGGTGGAGGATACGCAGTATTTT.

V is TRBV2 and J is TRBJ1-2, with 8 bases matching TRBD1. Germline loops: CDR1 SNHLY, CDR2 FYNNEI. V gave up 1 base and J gave up 8 bases; unmatched junction bases: 6. The CDR3 contains 14 residues. The chain's CDR3 is CASSEGDRIGGYTF. The CDR3 nucleotides are TGTGCCAGCAGTGAAGGGGACAGGATTGGGGGCTACACCTTC.

This clone showed up just once. The chain recombines TRBV28 with TRBJ1-3; unclear D gene. V was trimmed by 1 base and J by 8 bases, leaving 18 bases between them. The CDR3 consists of 16 residues. In germline, CDR1 is MDHEN, CDR2 SYDVKM. CDR3 coding DNA: TGTGCCAGCAGTTTATATTCCGGGTCCGGGAGTGACACCATATATTTT. Translated: CASSLYSGSGSDTIYF.

The chain uses TRBV11-3 and TRBJ1-2, with a possible D match to TRBD1 (5 bases). The CDR3 length is 15 residues. CDR1 is SGHNT, CDR2 YENEEA, per germline. Between the trimmed V and J ends, which lost 5 bases and 0 bases, there was a span of 13 bases. CDR3 residues: CASSLGAVANYGYTF. The CDR3 nucleotides are TGTGCCAGCAGCCTTGGGGCAGTAGCTAACTATGGCTACACCTTC.

The chain links TRBV7-2 to TRBJ1-1, with 8 positions matching TRBD1. V gave up 5 bases and J gave up 10 bases; unmatched junction bases: 9. From germline, CDR1 is SGHTA and CDR2 FQGNSA. The CDR3 runs to 13 residues. CDR3 in DNA: TGTGCCAGCAGCAACCGACAGGGGTTCGTAGCTTTCTTT. Translation gives CASSNRQGFVAFF.

V gene TRBV27 combines with J gene TRBJ1-1; no clear D. The germline gives CDR1 MNHEY, CDR2 SMNVEV (reference sequence). The CDR3 sequence is 11 residues long. Trimming cost V 4 bases and J 10 bases, with 10 bases left between them. CDR3 DNA sequence: TGTGCCAGCAGTTCCGGGATGTTAGCTTTCTTT. Encoded protein: CASSSGMLAFF.

CDR3 sequence: CASSLDAGTVTGELFF. The CDR3 bases are TGCGCCAGCAGCTTGGATGCGGGGACTGTGACCGGGGAGCTGTTTTTT. The chain employs TRBV5-1 and TRBJ2-2; TRBD2 is a possible D gene (6 bases). This CDR3 has 16 amino acids. V lost 0 bases and J 5 bases, leaving 14 bases between the germline ends. In germline, CDR1 is SGHRS, CDR2 YFSETQ.

The chain joins TRBV4-2 to TRBJ1-4; no clear D gene. V was cut by 0 bases and J by 4 bases, with 9 bases left in between. The germline V gene encodes CDR1 LGHNA and CDR2 YNFKEQ. The CDR3 contains 15 residues. The CDR3, as DNA: TGTGCCAGCAGCCAAGATCCGGGAGATAATGAAAAACTGTTTTTT. Protein: CASSQDPGDNEKLFF.

V and J are TRBV18 and TRBJ1-6; a weak D match, TRBD1 (6 bases). Germline V lookup: CDR1 KGHSH, CDR2 LQKENI. V was clipped by 2 bases and J by 7 bases, with 12 bases between them. CDR3 length: 15 amino acids. The CDR3 region has the DNA TGTGCCAGCTCACCATGGAGACAGGAGAATTCACCCCTCCACTTT. Translating gives CASSPWRQENSPLHF. Supplemented by reference TRBV18 and TRBJ1-6, the full variable domain reads NAGVMQNPRHLVRRRGQEARLRCSPMKGHSHVYWYRQLPEEGLKFMVYLQKENIIDESGMPKERFSAEFPKEGPSILRIQQVVRGDSAAYFCASSPWRQENSPLHFGNGTRLTVT.

The rearrangement joins TRBV7-2 to TRBJ2-5; D is possibly TRBD1 (6 bases). There are 14 residues in the CDR3. Germline-derived CDR1 and CDR2 are SGHTA and FQGNSA. V lost 0 bases and J lost 5, with 10 bases in between. The CDR3 DNA reads as TGTGCCAGCAGCTTAGCGGGGGCACGGGAGACCCAGTACTTC. Amino acid sequence: CASSLAGARETQYF. The entire variable domain, with the rest obtained from reference TRBV7-2 and TRBJ2-5, is as follows: GAGVSQSPSNKVTEKGKDVELRCDPISGHTALYWYRQSLGQGLEFLIYFQGNSAPDKSGLPSDRFSAERTGGSVSTLTIQRTQQEDSAVYLCASSLAGARETQYFGPGTRLLVL.

The chain is built from TRBV28 and TRBJ1-5, with D maybe TRBD1 (6 bases). Germline CDR1 MDHEN, CDR2 SYDVKM. V lost 5 bases and J lost 2, with 13 bases in between. The CDR3 spans 15 residues. The CDR3 DNA follows: TGTGCCAGCAGTGTACAGGGATCGGGCAATCAGCCCCAGCATTTT. The encoded protein is CASSVQGSGNQPQHF.

V gene TRBV6-5 combines with J gene TRBJ1-6; 8 nucleotides align to TRBD1. The CDR3 has 14 amino acids. Trimming removed 6 bases from V and 6 bases from J; junction bases left unmatched: 4. The germline CDR1 and CDR2 sequences are MNHEY and SVGAGI. This chain's CDR3 is CASRTDRANSPLHF. Here the CDR3 DNA reads TGTGCCAGCAGAACGGACAGGGCTAATTCACCCCTCCACTTT.

The chain joins TRBV2 to TRBJ2-1, with D possibly being TRBD2 (6 bases). Germline lookup yields CDR1 SNHLY and CDR2 FYNNEI. The CDR3 totals 18 residues. V shed 0 bases and J shed 4 bases, with 19 bases lying between them. The CDR3 nucleotides are TGTGCCAGCAGTGAAGCGCTTGGGCGGGGAACATTATACAATGAGCAGTTCTTC. It encodes CASSEALGRGTLYNEQFF.

The chain employs TRBV12-3 or TRBV12-4 and TRBJ1-2; D remains unclear. V was clipped by 5 bases and J by 4 bases, with 11 bases between them. The length of the CDR3 is 13 residues. The CDR3 DNA reads TGTGCCAGCAGTGACCGGGATGCCTATGGCTACACCTTC. This translates into CASSDRDAYGYTF.

The chain has TRBV29-1 and TRBJ2-5, with 8 nucleotides matching TRBD1. Trimming cost V 5 bases and J 5 bases; bases outside gene matches: 7. CDR3 length: 13 residues. Germline lookup yields CDR1 SQVTM and CDR2 ANQGSEA. In DNA form, the CDR3 reads TGCAGCGTTAGGGCAGGGGGCTTTGAGACCCAGTACTTC. It codes for CSVRAGGFETQYF. The full variable domain, completed using reference TRBV29-1 and TRBJ2-5, is SAVISQKPSRDICQRGTSLTIQCQVDSQVTMMFWYRQQPGQSLTLIATANQGSEATYESGFVIDKFPISRPNLTFSTLTVSNMSPEDSSIYLCSVRAGGFETQYFGPGTRLLVL.

This chain links TRBV7-3 with TRBJ2-5, with 7 bases aligning to TRBD2. Germline V gives CDR1 SGHTA, CDR2 FQGTGA. The CDR3 is 14 amino acids. Trimming removed 5 bases from V and 0 bases from J; junction bases left unmatched: 3. CDR3 sequence reads: CASSPAGHQETQYF. The DNA for the CDR3 is TGTGCCAGCAGCCCAGCGGGACACCAAGAGACCCAGTACTTC.

The V and J genes are TRBV3-1 (or the pseudogene TRBV3-2) and TRBJ2-3, with 9 bases lining up with TRBD1. Per germline, CDR1 LGHDT and CDR2 YNNKEL (reference sequence). The CDR3 contains 14 residues. V shed 5 bases, J shed 3 bases, and the junction held 3 bases outside the gene matches. This CDR3 is CASSGTGSTDTQYF. As DNA, the CDR3 is TGTGCCAGCAGCGGGACAGGGAGTACAGATACGCAGTATTTT.

The V gene is TRBV6-5, the J gene TRBJ2-7; TRBD2 aligns across 14 bases. Trimming cost V 8 bases and J 5 bases; bases outside gene matches: 5. Germline lookup yields CDR1 MNHEY and CDR2 SVGAGI. The CDR3 is made up of 14 amino acids. CDR3 sequence: CASRRLAGGNEQYV. DNA for the CDR3: TGTGCCAGCCGGAGACTAGCGGGAGGGAACGAGCAGTACGTC.

J is TRBJ2-1 and V is TRBV29-1; TRBD2 aligns across 7 bases. The V segment lost 7 bases and the J segment 9 bases; nucleotides outside the gene matches: 12. The CDR3 totals 13 residues. CDR1 and CDR2 from the germline V gene are SQVTM and ANQGSEA. The CDR3, as DNA: TGCAGCGCGAACCGCGGGAGAGCTAGTGAGCAGTTCTTC. It specifies CSANRGRASEQFF.

The chain couples TRBV30 to TRBJ1-2; D perhaps matches TRBD1 (5 bases). CDR1 is GTSNPN, CDR2 SVGIG, per germline (reference sequence). The V and J ends lost 4 bases and 3 bases respectively, with 12 bases between them. This CDR3 has 13 amino acids. The CDR3 DNA reads as TGTGCCTGGACCCCCGACAGAGACTATGGCTACACCTTC. Translation gives CAWTPDRDYGYTF.

The rearrangement links TRBV5-1 to TRBJ2-3; 9 bases are a match to TRBD1. Germline CDR1 and CDR2: SGHRS and YFSETQ. V shed 1 base, J shed 6 bases, and the junction held 9 bases outside the gene matches. The CDR3 length is 16 residues. The CDR3 DNA reads as TGCGCCAGCAGCTTGTCGCGACAGGGGGATTTGGATACGCAGTATTTT. Amino acid sequence: CASSLSRQGDLDTQYF. Full variable domain (remainder filled in from reference TRBV5-1 and TRBJ2-3): KAGVTQTPRYLIKTRGQQVTLSCSPISGHRSVSWYQQTPGQGLQFLFEYFSETQRNKGNFPGRFSGRQFSNSRSEMNVSTLELGDSALYLCASSLSRQGDLDTQYFGPGTRLTVL.

This chain connects TRBV19 to TRBJ1-4, with 7 bases identical to TRBD1. The V and J ends lost 4 bases and 1 base, in that order; junction bases with no gene match: 3. CDR3 length: 15 amino acids. The germline V gene has CDR1 LNHDA and CDR2 SQIVND (reference sequence). Here the CDR3 reads CASSTTGVTNEKLFF. The CDR3 DNA reads TGTGCCAGTAGTACTACAGGGGTAACTAATGAAAAACTGTTTTTT.

J is TRBJ2-1 and V is TRBV30; 13 bases are shared with TRBD2. The CDR3 spans 16 residues. The V and J ends lost 8 bases and 0 bases, in that order; junction bases with no gene match: 7. CDR1 GTSNPN and CDR2 SVGIG come from the germline V gene (reference sequence). The DNA of the CDR3 is TGTGCCAGGGGACTAGCGGGACAACCCTCCTACAATGAGCAGTTCTTC. The encoded protein is CARGLAGQPSYNEQFF.

This clone is a singleton in its sample. The CDR3 DNA reads TGTGCCAGCGGGGGGACAGGGGGCAATCAGCCCCAGCATTTT. It translates to CASGGTGGNQPQHF. The rearrangement uses TRBV6-5 and TRBJ1-5, with 10 nucleotides matching TRBD1. The CDR3 extends over 14 amino acids. After removal of 8 bases from V and 2 bases from J, the junction contained 3 bases not matched to a gene. From germline, CDR1 is MNHEY and CDR2 SVGAGI.

The chain has TRBV6-5 and TRBJ1-1, with TRBD1 as a possible D gene (6 bases). CDR3 size: 13 residues. The germline V and J ends were trimmed by 5 bases and 6 bases, with 13 bases remaining between them. Germline values: CDR1 MNHEY, CDR2 SVGAGI. CDR3: CASSPGHYAEAFF. DNA for the CDR3: TGTGCCAGCAGTCCGGGACACTACGCTGAAGCTTTCTTT.

This clone was picked up one time. V usage is TRBV20-1 and J usage is TRBJ1-2, with 9 bases lining up with TRBD1. The germline V gene has CDR1 DFQATT and CDR2 SNEGSKA (reference sequence). Losses at the gene ends were 7 bases for V and 6 bases for J; bases not matched to a gene: 3. The CDR3 consists of 11 residues. The CDR3 protein is CSDRGPDGYTF. The CDR3, as DNA: TGCAGTGACAGGGGGCCGGATGGCTACACCTTC.

The gene calls are TRBV24-1 and TRBJ1-2, with 7 bases that match TRBD1. Germline assignment: CDR1 KGHDR and CDR2 SFDVKD. This CDR3 region has 12 residues. After removal of 10 bases from V and 4 bases from J, the junction contained 5 bases not matched to a gene. CDR3 sequence: CATGDSVYGYTF. The CDR3 region has the DNA TGTGCCACTGGGGACAGTGTCTATGGCTACACCTTC.